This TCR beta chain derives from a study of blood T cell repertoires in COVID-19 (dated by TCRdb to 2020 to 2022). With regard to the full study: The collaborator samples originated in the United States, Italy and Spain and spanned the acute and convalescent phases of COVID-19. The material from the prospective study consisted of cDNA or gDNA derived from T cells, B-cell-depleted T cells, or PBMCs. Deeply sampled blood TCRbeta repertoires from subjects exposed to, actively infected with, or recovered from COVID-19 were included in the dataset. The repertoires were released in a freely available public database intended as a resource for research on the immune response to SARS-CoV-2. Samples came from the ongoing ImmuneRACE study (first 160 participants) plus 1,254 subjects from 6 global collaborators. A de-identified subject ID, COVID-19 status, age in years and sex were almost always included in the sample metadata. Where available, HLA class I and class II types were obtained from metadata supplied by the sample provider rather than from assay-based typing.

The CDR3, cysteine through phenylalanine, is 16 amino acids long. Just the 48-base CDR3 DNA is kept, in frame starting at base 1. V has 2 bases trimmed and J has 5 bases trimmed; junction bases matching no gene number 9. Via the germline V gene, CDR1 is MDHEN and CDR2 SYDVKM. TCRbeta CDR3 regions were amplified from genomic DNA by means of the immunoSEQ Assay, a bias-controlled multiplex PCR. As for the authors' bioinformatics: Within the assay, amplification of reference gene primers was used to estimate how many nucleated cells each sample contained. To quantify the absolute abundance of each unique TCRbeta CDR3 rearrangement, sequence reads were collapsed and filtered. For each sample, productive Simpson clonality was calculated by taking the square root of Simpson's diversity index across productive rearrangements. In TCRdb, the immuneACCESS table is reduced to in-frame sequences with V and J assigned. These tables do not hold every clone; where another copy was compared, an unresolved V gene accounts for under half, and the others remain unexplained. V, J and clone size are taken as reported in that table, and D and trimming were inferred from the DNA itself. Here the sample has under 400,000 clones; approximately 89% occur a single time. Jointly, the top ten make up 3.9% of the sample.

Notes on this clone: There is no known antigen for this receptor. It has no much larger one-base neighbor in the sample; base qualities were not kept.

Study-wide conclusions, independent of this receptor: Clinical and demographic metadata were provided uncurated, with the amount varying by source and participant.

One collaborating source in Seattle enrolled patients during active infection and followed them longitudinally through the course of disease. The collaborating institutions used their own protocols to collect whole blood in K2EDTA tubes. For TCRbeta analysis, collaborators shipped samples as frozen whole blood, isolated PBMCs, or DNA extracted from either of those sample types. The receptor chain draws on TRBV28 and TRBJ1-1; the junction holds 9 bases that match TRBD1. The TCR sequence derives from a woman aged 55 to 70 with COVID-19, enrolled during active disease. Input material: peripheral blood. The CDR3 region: CASSLTAQGASTEAFF. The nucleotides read TGTGCCAGCAGTTTAACGGCACAGGGGGCGAGTACTGAAGCTTTCTTT. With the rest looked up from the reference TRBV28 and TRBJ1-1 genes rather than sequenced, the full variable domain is DVKVTQSSRYLVKRTGEKVFLECVQDMDHENMFWYRQDPGLGLRLIYFSYDVKMKEKGDIPEGYSVSREKKERFSLILESASTNQTSMYLCASSLTAQGASTEAFFGQGTRLTVV.